A selection of T cell receptor beta chains follows, all from one sample in a study of blood T cells in healthy people across ages. Each CDR3 protein is one row after TCRdb ran MiXCR on the 5' RACE reads. The sample shows roughly 1.7 million distinct CDR3 sequences, roughly 30% of them seen only once. Material: blood. The receptors stem from a woman aged 25 to 39 in good health. CDR3s include the opening cysteine and the closing phenylalanine or tryptophan. The D gene is left open where the match is weak. Clone size, where shown, is once, few, many, or a class for clones that have expanded.

abundance: NA
j_gene: TRBJ2-5
v_gene: TRBV28
d_gene: NA
CDR3nt: TGTGCCAGCAGCCGCATGTCGGGGACCCAGTACTTC
CDR3aa: CASSRMSGTQYF

abundance: NA
j_gene: TRBJ2-6
v_gene: TRBV21-1
d_gene: NA
CDR3nt: TGTGCCAGCAGCTTCCTAGGGACAGGGACTTCTGGGGCCAACGTCCTGACTTTC
CDR3aa: CASSFLGTGTSGANVLTF

abundance: NA
j_gene: TRBJ2-2
v_gene: TRBV5-1
d_gene: TRBD2
CDR3nt: TGCGCCAGCAGCTGGGGGACTAAAAACACCGGGGAGCTGTTTTTT
CDR3aa: CASSWGTKNTGELFF

abundance: NA
j_gene: TRBJ1-6
v_gene: TRBV5-1
d_gene: TRBD1
CDR3nt: TGCGCCACCCTCCTGGGACAGATAGGCTCCTATAATTCACCCCTCCACTTT
CDR3aa: CATLLGQIGSYNSPLHF

abundance: NA
j_gene: TRBJ2-7
v_gene: TRBV27
d_gene: NA
CDR3nt: TGTGCCAGCAGTTTGAATGGAGGGGACTACGAGCAGTACTTC
CDR3aa: CASSLNGGDYEQYF

abundance: NA
j_gene: TRBJ1-4
v_gene: TRBV6-1
d_gene: NA
CDR3nt: TGTGCCAGCACCCCGGAAGGGGGATATGAAAAACTGTTTTTT
CDR3aa: CASTPEGGYEKLFF

abundance: few
j_gene: TRBJ1-2
v_gene: TRBV5-1
d_gene: NA
CDR3nt: TGCGCCAGCAGCTTGTCCGGGACGGATCTCAGCTACACCTTC
CDR3aa: CASSLSGTDLSYTF

abundance: NA
j_gene: TRBJ1-5
v_gene: TRBV12-5
d_gene: NA
CDR3nt: TGTGCTAGTATGTCGGACGGGGGAAATCAGCCCCAGCATTTT
CDR3aa: CASMSDGGNQPQHF

abundance: NA
j_gene: TRBJ2-3
v_gene: TRBV11-2
d_gene: TRBD2
CDR3nt: TGTGCCAGCAGCTCTAAAGCGGGGGGAGACACAGATACGCAGTATTTT
CDR3aa: CASSSKAGGDTDTQYF

abundance: few
j_gene: TRBJ1-2
v_gene: TRBV15
d_gene: NA
CDR3nt: TGTGCCACCAGCAGAGATTTCACCAGGGGTCATGGCTACACCTTC
CDR3aa: CATSRDFTRGHGYTF

abundance: NA
j_gene: TRBJ2-5
v_gene: TRBV9
d_gene: NA
CDR3nt: TGTGCCAGCAGCGCGGGACTTCCGGAGACCCAGTACTTC
CDR3aa: CASSAGLPETQYF

abundance: NA
j_gene: TRBJ1-2
v_gene: TRBV10-3
d_gene: NA
CDR3nt: TGTGCCATCAGTGAGTCCGTAGGACAGATAAACTATGGCTACACCTTC
CDR3aa: CAISESVGQINYGYTF

abundance: NA
j_gene: TRBJ2-3
v_gene: TRBV5-1
d_gene: NA
CDR3nt: TGCGCCAGCAACCCGGGGGACAAGATCACAGATACGCAGTATTTT
CDR3aa: CASNPGDKITDTQYF

abundance: many
j_gene: TRBJ1-2
v_gene: TRBV29-1
d_gene: NA
CDR3nt: TGCAGCGTTGGAGAACGCAGCGGCTATGGCTACACCTTC
CDR3aa: CSVGERSGYGYTF

abundance: NA
j_gene: TRBJ2-3
v_gene: TRBV28
d_gene: TRBD2
CDR3nt: TGTGCCAGCAGCTGGACTAGCGGGAGGTCAGATACGCAGTATTTT
CDR3aa: CASSWTSGRSDTQYF

abundance: few
j_gene: TRBJ2-5
v_gene: TRBV4-2
d_gene: TRBD1
CDR3nt: TGTGCCAGCAGTCAGGATGAGACAGGGGGAGAGACCCAGTACTTC
CDR3aa: CASSQDETGGETQYF

abundance: few
j_gene: TRBJ2-7
v_gene: TRBV6-6
d_gene: NA
CDR3nt: TGTGCCAGCAGTCACCCAGGGATTACCTACGAGCAGTACTTC
CDR3aa: CASSHPGITYEQYF

abundance: NA
j_gene: TRBJ2-6
v_gene: TRBV7-3
d_gene: NA
CDR3nt: TGTGCCAGCAGCTTAATTGGGGTCCAGGGACAAATTTACTCTGGGGCCAACGTCCTGACTTTC
CDR3aa: CASSLIGVQGQIYSGANVLTF

abundance: NA
j_gene: TRBJ2-5
v_gene: TRBV4-1
d_gene: NA
CDR3nt: TGCGCCAGCAGCCCCCTAGACCAAGAGACTCAGTACTTC
CDR3aa: CASSPLDQETQYF

abundance: NA
j_gene: TRBJ2-2
v_gene: TRBV6-1
d_gene: TRBD2
CDR3nt: TGTGCCAGCAGCGAAGCTAGCGGGGGTAGCACCGGGGAGCTGTTTTTT
CDR3aa: CASSEASGGSTGELFF

abundance: few
j_gene: TRBJ1-1
v_gene: TRBV5-5
d_gene: TRBD1
CDR3nt: TGTGCCAGCGGGGGACAGATCATGAACACTGAAGCTTTCTTT
CDR3aa: CASGGQIMNTEAFF

abundance: NA
j_gene: TRBJ2-3
v_gene: TRBV4-1
d_gene: NA
CDR3nt: TGCGCCAGCAGTCGCGCCGATCAAGGGGGGGGGGAGCGTGATACGCAGTATTTT
CDR3aa: CASSRADQGGGERDTQYF

abundance: NA
j_gene: TRBJ1-6
v_gene: TRBV10-3
d_gene: TRBD1
CDR3nt: TGTGCCATCAGCTTACAGGGGTTTGGGACAAATTCACCCCTCCACTTT
CDR3aa: CAISLQGFGTNSPLHF

abundance: NA
j_gene: TRBJ1-1
v_gene: TRBV5-8
d_gene: NA
CDR3nt: TGTGCCAGCAGCTTGGCCGTACGGGCGGACACTGAAGCTTTCTTT
CDR3aa: CASSLAVRADTEAFF

abundance: NA
j_gene: TRBJ2-5
v_gene: TRBV6-1
d_gene: TRBD2
CDR3nt: TGTGCCAGCAGTGAAAGACTAGCGGGGGGGGAGACCCAGTACTTC
CDR3aa: CASSERLAGGETQYF

abundance: NA
j_gene: TRBJ2-1
v_gene: TRBV24-1
d_gene: NA
CDR3nt: TGTGCCACCAGTGATAGGCAGGGACCGGGGAATGAGCAGTTCTTC
CDR3aa: CATSDRQGPGNEQFF

abundance: NA
j_gene: TRBJ2-5
v_gene: TRBV15
d_gene: TRBD2
CDR3nt: TGTGCCACCAGCAGAGATCTCAGCGGGGGGCCCAACCAAGAGACCCAGTACTTC
CDR3aa: CATSRDLSGGPNQETQYF

abundance: once
j_gene: TRBJ2-3
v_gene: TRBV4-1
d_gene: NA
CDR3nt: TGCGTCAGCAGCCAGATTGCCCTCACAGATACGCAGTATTTT
CDR3aa: CVSSQIALTDTQYF

abundance: NA
j_gene: TRBJ2-5
v_gene: TRBV27
d_gene: NA
CDR3nt: TGTGCCAGCAAGATGGGGGCCCAAGAGACCCAGTACTTC
CDR3aa: CASKMGAQETQYF

abundance: NA
j_gene: TRBJ1-1
v_gene: TRBV5-1
d_gene: NA
CDR3nt: TGCGCCAGCAGTCCTGACGGGGTCCGGACTGAAGCTTTCTTT
CDR3aa: CASSPDGVRTEAFF

abundance: NA
j_gene: TRBJ1-2
v_gene: TRBV5-1
d_gene: NA
CDR3nt: TGCGCCAGCAGCTTTCAGGGAGCACCCTATGGCTACACCTTC
CDR3aa: CASSFQGAPYGYTF

abundance: NA
j_gene: TRBJ1-4
v_gene: TRBV4-1
d_gene: NA
CDR3nt: TGCGCCAGCAGCCGCCAGATCTCCGCAACTAATGAAAAACCGTTTTTT
CDR3aa: CASSRQISATNEKPFF

abundance: few
j_gene: TRBJ1-5
v_gene: TRBV12-3/TRBV12-4
d_gene: NA
CDR3nt: TGTGCCAGCAGGGACGGTGTACAGCCCCAGCATTTT
CDR3aa: CASRDGVQPQHF

abundance: NA
j_gene: TRBJ1-5
v_gene: TRBV6-1
d_gene: TRBD1
CDR3nt: TGTGCCAGCAAATTGACAGGGGGGACGGATCAGCCCCAGCATTTT
CDR3aa: CASKLTGGTDQPQHF

abundance: few
j_gene: TRBJ1-1
v_gene: TRBV5-1
d_gene: NA
CDR3nt: TGTGCCAGCAGTTTTGCCGAGAACACTGAAGCTTTCTTT
CDR3aa: CASSFAENTEAFF

abundance: NA
j_gene: TRBJ1-2
v_gene: TRBV7-9
d_gene: NA
CDR3nt: TGTGCCAGCAGCCCCCGTTTCGGGGACGGCTATGGCTACACCTTC
CDR3aa: CASSPRFGDGYGYTF

abundance: NA
j_gene: TRBJ2-7
v_gene: TRBV29-1
d_gene: NA
CDR3nt: TGCAACGTTGAAGGGGGGGGAGCCTACGAGCAGTACTTC
CDR3aa: CNVEGGGAYEQYF

abundance: NA
j_gene: TRBJ2-1
v_gene: TRBV7-2
d_gene: NA
CDR3nt: TGTGCCAGCAGCCGACGCCGAAGAGTGAATGAGCAGTTCTTC
CDR3aa: CASSRRRRVNEQFF

abundance: few
j_gene: TRBJ2-1
v_gene: TRBV6-2/TRBV6-3
d_gene: NA
CDR3nt: TGTGCCAGCAGCCAACGGCAGGGTGCGTACAATGAGCAGTTCTTC
CDR3aa: CASSQRQGAYNEQFF

abundance: few
j_gene: TRBJ1-6
v_gene: TRBV20-1
d_gene: TRBD1
CDR3nt: TGCAGTGCTAGAGATTCGGGACAGGGGGCTCTTTTTTCACCCCTCCACTTT
CDR3aa: CSARDSGQGALFSPLHF

abundance: NA
j_gene: TRBJ2-7
v_gene: TRBV20-1
d_gene: NA
CDR3nt: TGCAGTGCTCGGGGTCGGCCATTCTACGAGCAGTACTTC
CDR3aa: CSARGRPFYEQYF

abundance: NA
j_gene: TRBJ1-5
v_gene: TRBV9
d_gene: TRBD1
CDR3nt: TGTGCCAGCAGCACAACTGGACAGGGTGGCCAGCCCCAGCATTTT
CDR3aa: CASSTTGQGGQPQHF

abundance: few
j_gene: TRBJ1-2
v_gene: TRBV29-1
d_gene: NA
CDR3nt: TGCAGCTTCTCCGGGGGGGAGGTTGAGGGCTACACCTTC
CDR3aa: CSFSGGEVEGYTF

abundance: NA
j_gene: TRBJ2-2
v_gene: TRBV15
d_gene: NA
CDR3nt: TGTGCCACGCTTCGGCAGGACACCGGGGAGCTGTTTTTT
CDR3aa: CATLRQDTGELFF

abundance: NA
j_gene: TRBJ1-1
v_gene: TRBV12-3/TRBV12-4
d_gene: NA
CDR3nt: TGTGCCAGCAGTATGTCCGGGACAAAAGCTTTCTTT
CDR3aa: CASSMSGTKAFF

abundance: NA
j_gene: TRBJ1-3
v_gene: TRBV6-6
d_gene: NA
CDR3nt: TGTGCCAGCAGTTCATCGATCCGGAGTCGTGGAAACACCATATATTTT
CDR3aa: CASSSSIRSRGNTIYF

abundance: few
j_gene: TRBJ1-2
v_gene: TRBV5-1
d_gene: NA
CDR3nt: TGCGCCAGCAGATTCAATGGAGGGACTACTAACTATGGCTACACCTTC
CDR3aa: CASRFNGGTTNYGYTF

abundance: few
j_gene: TRBJ2-3
v_gene: TRBV9
d_gene: NA
CDR3nt: TGTGCCGGCAGCCCCCGTTCAAGCGGCGATACGCAGTATTTT
CDR3aa: CAGSPRSSGDTQYF

abundance: NA
j_gene: TRBJ2-2
v_gene: TRBV19
d_gene: NA
CDR3nt: TGTGCCAGTAGTATTGGGGGTTTAGCGGCCGCGAACACCGGGGAGCTGTTTTTT
CDR3aa: CASSIGGLAAANTGELFF

abundance: NA
j_gene: TRBJ1-2
v_gene: TRBV5-5
d_gene: TRBD1
CDR3nt: TGTGCCAGCAGCTTGGTGGGTGGGACAGGGAATATTAACTATGGCTACACCTTC
CDR3aa: CASSLVGGTGNINYGYTF

abundance: NA
j_gene: TRBJ1-1
v_gene: TRBV10-2
d_gene: NA
CDR3nt: TGCGCCAGCAGAAGTTCGATCGGGGAAGCTTTCTTT
CDR3aa: CASRSSIGEAFF

abundance: few
j_gene: TRBJ2-5
v_gene: TRBV4-1
d_gene: NA
CDR3nt: TGCGCCAGCAGCCTCGGGTGGGGCCCAGAGACCCAGTACTTC
CDR3aa: CASSLGWGPETQYF

abundance: NA
j_gene: TRBJ1-5
v_gene: TRBV30
d_gene: TRBD1
CDR3nt: TGTGCCTGGAGTGTACCAGGGACAGGCAATCAGCCCCAGCATTTT
CDR3aa: CAWSVPGTGNQPQHF

abundance: NA
j_gene: TRBJ2-1
v_gene: TRBV5-1
d_gene: NA
CDR3nt: TGCGCCAGCAGCTTGGTCCCGAACTACAATGAGCAGTTCTTC
CDR3aa: CASSLVPNYNEQFF

abundance: NA
j_gene: TRBJ2-7
v_gene: TRBV27
d_gene: TRBD1
CDR3nt: TGTGCCAGCAGCATCCCACGAGGACAGGGGAGGGGTTGGTACTTC
CDR3aa: CASSIPRGQGRGWYF

abundance: NA
j_gene: TRBJ2-7
v_gene: TRBV20-1
d_gene: TRBD2
CDR3nt: TGCAGTGCTAGAGATAGCGGGGGGGACTACGAGCAGTACTTC
CDR3aa: CSARDSGGDYEQYF

abundance: NA
j_gene: TRBJ2-5
v_gene: TRBV9
d_gene: NA
CDR3nt: TGTGCCAGCAGCGTAGAAACTGACCAAGAGACCCAGTACTTC
CDR3aa: CASSVETDQETQYF

abundance: NA
j_gene: TRBJ1-5
v_gene: TRBV12-3/TRBV12-4
d_gene: TRBD1
CDR3nt: TGTGCCAGCAGCTGGGACAGGGGGTTAAGTCAGCCCCAGCATTTT
CDR3aa: CASSWDRGLSQPQHF

abundance: NA
j_gene: TRBJ2-5
v_gene: TRBV20-1
d_gene: NA
CDR3nt: TGCAGTGCCACCCGTCCGCGGCAAGAGACCCAGTACTTC
CDR3aa: CSATRPRQETQYF

abundance: few
j_gene: TRBJ2-5
v_gene: TRBV20-1
d_gene: TRBD2
CDR3nt: TGCAGTGCTGTTCGAGCGGGAGTTTTTTATCAAGAGACCCAGTACTTC
CDR3aa: CSAVRAGVFYQETQYF